The following is a TCR beta chain sequence with its context. Its specificity is not known. This sample stems from a study of memory B cells and T cells in multiple sclerosis. Study-level points and caveats: Compartments had unequal clone-set sizes, affecting shared clonotype counts.

CFSE-dim autoproliferating and CFSE-high non-proliferating T cells from unstimulated culture were sequenced separately. Pooled replicate wells came from about 50 million CFSE-labeled PBMCs cultured around seven days without stimulus. Without exogenous stimuli, roughly 0.49 uM CFSE-labeled PBMCs were cultured serum-free. The repertoire was sequenced with immunoSEQ multiplex PCR; TCRdb's copy has only in-frame clones and lacks some. The table shows some 11,000 clones, with about four fifths occurring only once. Per germline, CDR1 SGDLS and CDR2 YYNGEE. The CDR3 extends over 13 amino acids. With V trimmed by 3 bases and J by 7 bases, 3 bases remained unmatched.

The chain couples TRBV9 to TRBJ1-4, with 7 bases lining up with TRBD1. Source material: PBMCs from blood kept in culture. The sequence derives from a human donor with multiple sclerosis. This CDR3 is CASSDRGGEKLFF. CDR3 nucleotides: TGTGCCAGCAGCGACAGGGGAGGTGAAAAACTGTTTTTT. Filled out from reference TRBV9 and TRBJ1-4, the complete variable domain reads DSGVTQTPKHLITATGQRVTLRCSPRSGDLSVYWYQQSLDQGLQFLIQYYNGEERAKGNILERFSAQQFPDLHSELNLSSLELGDSALYFCASSDRGGEKLFFGSGTQLSVL.